The rows below give T cell receptor beta chains drawn from one sample of a study of post-analysis software for immune sequencing data. MiXCR, run by TCRdb on the PCR reads, gives a single entry per CDR3 protein. The table lists about 820,000 distinct CDR3 sequences, approximately 53% of them singletons, with approximately 4.2% in the top ten. The specimen sequenced was blood. These receptors were obtained from a girl aged 10-17 years with multiple sclerosis. Both conserved end residues are trimmed from each CDR3. A D gene is named only where the DNA matches it firmly.

cdr3_aa: ASSYGVLAGDPNYEQY
j_call: -
d_call: TRBD2
v_call: TRBV6-5

cdr3_aa: ASSPTGTGVSEQY
j_call: TRBJ2-7
d_call: TRBD1
v_call: TRBV18

cdr3_aa: SARESSMNTEAF
j_call: TRBJ1-1
d_call: -
v_call: TRBV20-1

cdr3_aa: ASSQDEGTRTSGRHEQF
j_call: TRBJ2-1
d_call: TRBD2
v_call: TRBV4-2

cdr3_aa: ASSGHRAGYGYT
j_call: TRBJ1-2
d_call: -
v_call: TRBV6-1

cdr3_aa: ASSLGTGDIQY
j_call: TRBJ2-4
d_call: -
v_call: TRBV7-2

cdr3_aa: ASSLGDASSYEQY
j_call: TRBJ2-7
d_call: -
v_call: TRBV5-1

cdr3_aa: ASTRDRGRGGYT
j_call: TRBJ1-2
d_call: TRBD1
v_call: TRBV5-1

cdr3_aa: ATSRLDLTGEKLF
j_call: TRBJ1-4
d_call: -
v_call: TRBV15

cdr3_aa: ASSLVAGTYEQY
j_call: TRBJ2-7
d_call: -
v_call: TRBV7-8

cdr3_aa: ASSASGGSGYT
j_call: TRBJ1-2
d_call: TRBD1
v_call: TRBV7-9

cdr3_aa: ASSLEDSYYGYT
j_call: TRBJ1-2
d_call: -
v_call: TRBV5-1

cdr3_aa: SVAPRAHTEAF
j_call: TRBJ1-1
d_call: -
v_call: TRBV29-1

cdr3_aa: ASSYLPEGAGEKLF
j_call: TRBJ1-4
d_call: TRBD1
v_call: TRBV6-6

cdr3_aa: ASSDIAGSGSHEQY
j_call: TRBJ2-7
d_call: TRBD2
v_call: TRBV7-9

cdr3_aa: ASSQEGTGIPYEQY
j_call: TRBJ2-7
d_call: -
v_call: TRBV4-1

cdr3_aa: SASKGRSTEAF
j_call: TRBJ1-1
d_call: -
v_call: TRBV20-1

cdr3_aa: ASSESAGISTDTQY
j_call: TRBJ2-3
d_call: -
v_call: TRBV10-2

cdr3_aa: SVNTARGMEYEQY
j_call: TRBJ2-7
d_call: -
v_call: TRBV29-1

cdr3_aa: ASSLMQGFPYEQY
j_call: -
d_call: -
v_call: TRBV5-5